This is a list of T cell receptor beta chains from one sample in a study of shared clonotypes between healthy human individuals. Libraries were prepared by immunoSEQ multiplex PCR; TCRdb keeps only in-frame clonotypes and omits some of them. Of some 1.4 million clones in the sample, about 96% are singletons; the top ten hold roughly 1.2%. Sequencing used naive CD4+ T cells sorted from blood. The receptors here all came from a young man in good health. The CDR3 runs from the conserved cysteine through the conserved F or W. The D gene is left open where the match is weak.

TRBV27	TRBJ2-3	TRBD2	CASSSLPGLAGTDTQYF	TGTGCCAGCAGTTCCCTCCCCGGACTAGCGGGAACAGATACGCAGTATTTT
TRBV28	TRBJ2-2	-	CASKIRVGELFF	TGTGCCAGCAAAATTAGAGTTGGGGAGCTGTTTTTT
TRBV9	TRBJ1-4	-	CASSLEARHEKLFF	TGTGCCAGCAGCCTGGAGGCCCGGCATGAAAAACTGTTTTTT
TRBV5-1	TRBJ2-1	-	CASSLLPRAENEQFF	TGCGCCAGCAGCTTGCTCCCTAGAGCGGAGAATGAGCAGTTCTTC
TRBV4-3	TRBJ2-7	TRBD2	CASSQGPGMLADEQYF	TGCGCCAGCAGCCAAGGGCCAGGGATGCTAGCGGACGAGCAGTACTTC
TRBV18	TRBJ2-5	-	CASSGTDQETQYF	TGTGCCAGCTCCGGGACGGATCAAGAGACCCAGTACTTC
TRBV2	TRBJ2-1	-	CASGFYNEQFF	TGTGCCAGCGGATTTTACAATGAGCAGTTCTTC
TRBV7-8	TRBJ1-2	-	CASSPGPSGGGGYTF	TGTGCCAGCAGCCCTGGCCCCTCCGGAGGGGGAGGCTACACCTTC
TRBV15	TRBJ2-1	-	CATASGSYNEQFF	TGTGCCACCGCCAGTGGGAGTTACAATGAGCAGTTCTTC
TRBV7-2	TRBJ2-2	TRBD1	CASSRARGSETNTGELFF	TGTGCCAGCAGCCGGGCCAGGGGGTCCGAAACGAACACCGGGGAGCTGTTTTTT
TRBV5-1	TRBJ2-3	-	CASSLAPHTDTQYF	TGCGCCAGCAGCTTGGCCCCCCACACAGATACGCAGTATTTT
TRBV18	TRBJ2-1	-	CASSEVSPSDNEQFF	TGTGCCAGCTCCGAGGTGTCTCCCTCCGACAATGAGCAGTTCTTC
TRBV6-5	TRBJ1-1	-	CASSRTRGTEAFF	TGTGCCAGCAGTCGAACCCGGGGCACTGAAGCTTTCTTT
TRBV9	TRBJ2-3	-	CASSVDPGSTDTQYF	TGTGCCAGCAGCGTAGACCCGGGTTCGACAGATACGCAGTATTTT
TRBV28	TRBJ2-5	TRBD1	CASSLSWTGYQETQYF	TGTGCCAGCAGTTTATCCTGGACAGGTTACCAAGAGACCCAGTACTTC
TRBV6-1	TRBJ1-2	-	CASSEMIGANYGYTF	TGTGCCAGCAGTGAAATGATAGGAGCTAACTATGGCTACACCTTC
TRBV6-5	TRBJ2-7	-	CASSLRGPYEQYF	TGTGCCAGCAGTTTGAGAGGTCCCTACGAGCAGTACTTC
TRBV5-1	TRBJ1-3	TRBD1	CASSFGRQGERNTIYF	TGCGCCAGCAGCTTCGGCCGACAGGGAGAAAGAAACACCATATATTTT
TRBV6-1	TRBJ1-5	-	CASSWTADRPQHF	TGTGCCAGCAGCTGGACAGCGGACCGGCCCCAGCATTTT
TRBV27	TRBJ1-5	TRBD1	CASSSGQASNQPQHF	TGTGCCAGCAGTTCGGGACAGGCGAGCAATCAGCCCCAGCATTTT
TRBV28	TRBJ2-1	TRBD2	CASRPGLAGHEQFF	TGTGCCAGCAGGCCGGGACTAGCGGGACATGAGCAGTTCTTC
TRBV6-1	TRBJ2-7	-	CASSLDYEQYF	TGTGCCAGCTCACTTGACTACGAGCAGTACTTC
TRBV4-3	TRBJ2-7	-	CASSQVHTGSAYEQYF	TGCGCCAGCAGCCAAGTTCACACGGGAAGTGCCTACGAGCAGTACTTC
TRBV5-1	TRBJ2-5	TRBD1	CASSPMTGGMAGETQYF	TGCGCCAGCAGCCCAATGACAGGGGGTATGGCGGGGGAGACCCAGTACTTC
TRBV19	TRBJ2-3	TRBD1	CASRTGAHTDTQYF	TGTGCCAGTAGAACAGGGGCCCACACAGATACGCAGTATTTT
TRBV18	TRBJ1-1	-	CASSPREGEAFF	TGTGCCAGCTCACCAAGGGAGGGAGAAGCTTTCTTT
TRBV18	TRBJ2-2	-	CASSPLGPPTTGELFF	TGTGCCAGCTCACCTCTGGGCCCACCAACCACCGGGGAGCTGTTTTTT